This TCR beta chain came from a study of blood T cell repertoires in COVID-19. Clones were read by immunoSEQ multiplex PCR, and TCRdb kept only the in-frame ones, dropping some. The sample carries about 200,000 clones, less than 85% recorded once. The germline CDR1 and CDR2 sequences are MNHEY and SMNVEV (reference sequence). The length of the CDR3 is 14 residues. V gave up 3 bases and J gave up 6 bases; unmatched junction bases: 6. Sequences were obtained from peripheral blood. The chain has TRBV27 and TRBJ2-5; 8 bases align to TRBD1. The origin of this receptor is a woman in her 70s with acute or convalescent COVID-19. CDR3 protein: CASSFAGGAKTQYF. DNA of the CDR3: TGTGCCAGCAGTTTCGCAGGGGGCGCGAAGACCCAGTACTTC.